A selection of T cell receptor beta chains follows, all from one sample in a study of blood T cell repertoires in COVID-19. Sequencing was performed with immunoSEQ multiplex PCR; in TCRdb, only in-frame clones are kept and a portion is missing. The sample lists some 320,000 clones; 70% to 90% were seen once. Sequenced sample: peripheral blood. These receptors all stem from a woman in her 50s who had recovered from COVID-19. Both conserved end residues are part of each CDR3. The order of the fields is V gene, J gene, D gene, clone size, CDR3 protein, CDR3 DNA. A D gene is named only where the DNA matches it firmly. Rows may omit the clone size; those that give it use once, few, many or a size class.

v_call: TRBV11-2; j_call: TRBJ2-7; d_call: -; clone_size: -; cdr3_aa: CASSLAGGVYEQYF; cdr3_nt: TGTGCCAGCAGCTTAGCAGGAGGCGTCTACGAGCAGTACTTC
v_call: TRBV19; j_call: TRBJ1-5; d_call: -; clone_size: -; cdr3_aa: CASTPRGGVRWGNQPQHF; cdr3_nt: TGTGCCAGTACTCCTCGTGGGGGGGTACGCTGGGGCAATCAGCCCCAGCATTTT
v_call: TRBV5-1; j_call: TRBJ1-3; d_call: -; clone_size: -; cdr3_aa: CASSPAGAPGNTIYF; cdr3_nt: TGCGCCAGCAGCCCCGCTGGGGCCCCTGGAAACACCATATATTTT
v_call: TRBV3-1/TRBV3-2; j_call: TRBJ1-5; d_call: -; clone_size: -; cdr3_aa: CASSLGRVSNQPQHF; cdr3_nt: TGTGCCAGCAGCCTCGGCAGGGTTAGCAATCAGCCCCAGCATTTT
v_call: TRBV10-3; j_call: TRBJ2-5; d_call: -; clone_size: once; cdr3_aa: CATSPAHRGETQYF; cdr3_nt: TGTGCCACCTCACCCGCGCACCGGGGGGAGACCCAGTACTTC
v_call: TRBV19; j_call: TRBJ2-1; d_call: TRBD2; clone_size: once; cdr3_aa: CASSIGPITLAGVNNEQFF; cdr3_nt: TGTGCCAGTAGTATTGGTCCAATTACACTAGCGGGAGTAAACAATGAGCAGTTCTTC
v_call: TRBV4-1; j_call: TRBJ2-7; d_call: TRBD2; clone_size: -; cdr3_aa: CASSLGSGGAYEQYF; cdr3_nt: TGCGCCAGCAGCTTAGGCAGTGGGGGGGCCTACGAGCAGTACTTC
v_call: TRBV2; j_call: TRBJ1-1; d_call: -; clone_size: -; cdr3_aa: CASKREAQNTEAFF; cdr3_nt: TGTGCCAGCAAGAGGGAGGCACAGAACACTGAAGCTTTCTTT
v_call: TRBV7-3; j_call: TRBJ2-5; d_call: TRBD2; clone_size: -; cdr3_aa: CASSLGGDETQYF; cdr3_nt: TGTGCCAGCAGCTTAGGGGGGGATGAGACCCAGTACTTC
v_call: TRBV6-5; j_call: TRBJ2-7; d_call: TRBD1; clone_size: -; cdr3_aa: CASNAGTGPAYEQYF; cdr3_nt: TGTGCCAGCAACGCCGGGACAGGGCCCGCCTACGAGCAGTACTTC
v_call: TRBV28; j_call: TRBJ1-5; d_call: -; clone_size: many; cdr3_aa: CAAHSANQPQHF; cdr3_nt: TGTGCCGCTCACAGTGCCAATCAGCCCCAGCATTTT
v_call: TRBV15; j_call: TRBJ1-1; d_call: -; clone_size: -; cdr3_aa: CATSRSRQNTEAFF; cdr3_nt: TGTGCCACCAGCAGATCGCGACAGAACACTGAAGCTTTCTTT
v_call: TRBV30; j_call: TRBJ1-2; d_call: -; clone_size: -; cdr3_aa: CAWSVQGEGGYTF; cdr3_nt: TGTGCCTGGAGTGTACAAGGAGAGGGTGGCTACACCTTC
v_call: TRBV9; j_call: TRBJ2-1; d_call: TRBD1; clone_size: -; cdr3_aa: CASSVAGQGENEQFF; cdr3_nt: TGTGCCAGCAGCGTAGCGGGACAGGGAGAGAATGAGCAGTTCTTC
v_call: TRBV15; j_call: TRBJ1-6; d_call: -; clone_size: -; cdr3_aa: CATSRRGIESPLHF; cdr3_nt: TGTGCCACCAGCAGAAGGGGGATTGAGTCACCCCTCCACTTT
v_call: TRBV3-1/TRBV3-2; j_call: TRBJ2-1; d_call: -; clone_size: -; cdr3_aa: CASSLVGNDNEQFF; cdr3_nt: TGTGCCAGCAGCCTAGTCGGGAACGACAATGAGCAGTTCTTC
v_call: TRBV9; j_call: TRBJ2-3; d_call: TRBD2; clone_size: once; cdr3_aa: CASSVGLAGGQDTQYF; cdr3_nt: TGTGCCAGCAGCGTAGGACTAGCGGGGGGGCAAGATACGCAGTATTTT
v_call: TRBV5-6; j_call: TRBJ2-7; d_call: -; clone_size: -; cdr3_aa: CASSRGPGEQYF; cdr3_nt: TGTGCCAGCAGCAGGGGTCCGGGCGAGCAGTACTTC
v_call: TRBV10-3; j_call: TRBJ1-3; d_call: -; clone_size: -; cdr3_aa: CAILSGNTIYF; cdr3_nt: TGTGCCATCTTATCTGGAAACACCATATATTTT
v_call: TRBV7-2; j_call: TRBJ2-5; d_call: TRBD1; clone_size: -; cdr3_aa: CASSSARGTETQYF; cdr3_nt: TGTGCCAGCAGCTCTGCCAGGGGGACGGAGACCCAGTACTTC
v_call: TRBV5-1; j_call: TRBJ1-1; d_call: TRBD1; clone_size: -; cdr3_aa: CASSTDRAITEAFF; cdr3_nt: TGCGCCAGCAGCACGGACAGGGCGATCACTGAAGCTTTCTTT
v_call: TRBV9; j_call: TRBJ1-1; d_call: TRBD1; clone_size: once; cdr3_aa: CASSVVRGSYTEAFF; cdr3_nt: TGTGCCAGCAGCGTAGTCAGGGGGTCGTACACTGAAGCTTTCTTT
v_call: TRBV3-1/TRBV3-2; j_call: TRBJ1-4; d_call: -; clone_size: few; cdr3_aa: CASSQDPGDSNEKLFF; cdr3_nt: TGTGCCAGCAGCCAAGATCCGGGGGACTCTAATGAAAAACTGTTTTTT
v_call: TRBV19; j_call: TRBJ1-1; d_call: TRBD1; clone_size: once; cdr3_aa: CASSISGGANTEAFF; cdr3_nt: TGTGCCAGTAGTATCTCAGGGGGCGCGAACACTGAAGCTTTCTTT
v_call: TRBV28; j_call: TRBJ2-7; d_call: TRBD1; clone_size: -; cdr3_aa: CASRDRSFKQYF; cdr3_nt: TGTGCCAGCCGGGACAGATCTTTTAAGCAGTACTTC
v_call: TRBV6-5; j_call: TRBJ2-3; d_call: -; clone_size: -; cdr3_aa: CASRAGGTDTQYF; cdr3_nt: TGTGCCAGCAGGGCCGGGGGAACAGATACGCAGTATTTT
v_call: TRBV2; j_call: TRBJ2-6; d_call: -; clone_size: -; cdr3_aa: CASSDAGANVLTF; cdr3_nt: TGTGCCAGCAGTGACGCTGGGGCCAACGTCCTGACTTTC
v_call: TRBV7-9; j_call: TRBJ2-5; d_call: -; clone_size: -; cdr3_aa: CASSFQGHPQETQYF; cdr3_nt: TGTGCCAGCAGCTTCCAGGGTCACCCTCAAGAGACCCAGTACTTC
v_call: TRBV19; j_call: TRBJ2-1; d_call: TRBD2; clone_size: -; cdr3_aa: CASSLRSGSLNEQFF; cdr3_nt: TGTGCCAGTAGTCTTCGAAGCGGGAGTCTCAATGAGCAGTTCTTC
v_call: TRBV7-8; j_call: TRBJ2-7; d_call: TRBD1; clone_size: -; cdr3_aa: CASTPPPGQGRYEQYF; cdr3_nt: TGTGCCAGCACTCCCCCCCCGGGACAGGGAAGGTACGAGCAGTACTTC
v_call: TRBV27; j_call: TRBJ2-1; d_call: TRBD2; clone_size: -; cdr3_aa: CASSWSGGLSNEQFF; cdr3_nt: TGTGCCAGCAGTTGGAGCGGGGGGTTAAGCAATGAGCAGTTCTTC